This TCR beta chain was observed in a study of cytomegalovirus exposure and HLA in healthy donors. General observations from the study: A later look showed TCR association rates differing by HLA locus, highest for DRB1 and lowest for HLA-C.

Use of 60 Vbeta and 13 Jbeta primers characterized the PCR. Clones were sequenced by immunoSEQ multiplex PCR, and TCRdb holds only the in-frame ones, with some missing. The sample holds under 150,000 clones, 67% seen once. The germline V gene encodes CDR1 SNHLY and CDR2 FYNNEI. CDR3 length: 14 residues. V lost 6 bases and J 4 bases, leaving 15 bases between the germline ends. The sample holds a few counts of this clone. Antigen unknown. The source of this sequence is a man between 18 and 35 years old in good health and CMV-seropositive. The chain uses TRBV2 and TRBJ2-5; D might be TRBD1 (6 bases). Sequencing input: PBMCs. CDR3 sequence: CASSPNREGETQYF. For the CDR3, the DNA is TGTGCCAGCAGCCCGAACAGGGAAGGAGAGACCCAGTACTTC.